The clone carrying this TCR beta chain came up many times. CDR1 and CDR2 from the germline V gene are MNHNS and SASEGT. The V end lost 8 bases, the J end lost 5 bases, and 15 bases lay between the germline ends. This CDR3 spans 13 amino acids. The sample is drawn from a study of T cell repertoires in cytomegalovirus infection. TCRdb passed the reads through MiXCR, listing each CDR3 protein once. Found here are about 460,000 distinct CDR3 sequences, about 10% of them singletons; the top ten hold roughly 10%. This TCR came from a human donor in good health (CMV status not recorded). Some clones in this sample may be carry-over from other donors' samples. Sequenced material: PBMCs. The chain carries TRBV6-1 and TRBJ1-1; possibly TRBD1 for D (5 bases). The CDR3 here is CASALWGGTEAFF. For the CDR3, the DNA is TGTGCCAGCGCGTTGTGGGGCGGGACTGAAGCTTTCTTT.